Below, one T cell receptor (beta chain) is given with its context. This CDR3 is built from 15 residues. Trimming cost V 4 bases and J 9 bases; bases outside gene matches: 9. The germline V gene encodes CDR1 SGHRS and CDR2 YFSETQ. Sequencing used immunoSEQ multiplex PCR; TCRdb keeps in-frame clones, though not all of them. The profile shows about 190,000 clones, 86% of them singletons. This sample was included in a study of blood T cell repertoires in COVID-19. As for the study in general: Researchers got acute and convalescent COVID-19 samples from the United States, Italy and Spain.

The receptor's source is a woman in her twenties or thirties with active or convalescent COVID-19. This chain uses TRBV5-1 with TRBJ2-1; 11 nucleotides align to TRBD2. The sample taken for sequencing was peripheral blood. This CDR3 is CASSPVASGGLEQFF. CDR3 bases: TGCGCCAGCAGCCCGGTGGCTAGCGGGGGGCTTGAGCAGTTCTTC.